The 11 T cell receptor beta chains presented below share a single source sample, sequenced in a study of OX40 agonist ivuxolimab in advanced cancers. Only in-frame clones appear in the TCRdb table, and some are missing; sequencing was by immunoSEQ multiplex PCR. This sample yields fewer than 70,000 clones, of which 65% to 80% are seen a single time; roughly 6% belongs to the top ten. The sample was CD4+ or CD8+ T cells sorted from blood, taken in a trial of the OX40 agonist ivuxolimab. Every receptor here comes from an adult with an advanced solid tumor such as melanoma, head and neck, liver or kidney cancer.

This chain connects TRBV5-6 to TRBJ1-5; D unclear. CDR1 is SGHDT, CDR2 YYEEEE, per germline. The CDR3 consists of 15 residues. V gave up 2 bases and J gave up 3 bases, with 12 bases separating them. CDR3 nucleotide sequence: TGTGCCAGCAGCTTAGCGCTTGGTGACAATCAGCCCCAGCATTTT. Encoded protein: CASSLALGDNQPQHF.

The V call is TRBV18, the J call TRBJ1-4, with TRBD1 matching over 11 bases. J was trimmed by 0 bases and V by 4 bases; bases with no gene match: 4. The CDR3 length is 17 residues. Per the germline V gene, CDR1 is KGHSH and CDR2 is LQKENI. The CDR3 is CASSQGTGGSTNEKLFF. In DNA form, the CDR3 reads TGTGCCAGCTCACAGGGGACAGGGGGTTCAACTAATGAAAAACTGTTTTTT.

V and J are TRBV6-5 and TRBJ2-4; possibly TRBD1 or TRBD2 for D (5 bases each). V was cut by 0 bases and J by 0 bases, with 9 bases left in between. CDR1 and CDR2 (germline): MNHEY, SVGAGI. This CDR3 region has 16 residues. CDR3 sequence reads: CASSYSKGTAKNIQYF. The DNA for the CDR3 is TGTGCCAGCAGTTACTCGAAGGGGACAGCCAAAAACATTCAGTACTTC.

V and J are TRBV5-4 and TRBJ1-2, with D possibly matching TRBD1 (6 bases). The germline V gene encodes CDR1 SGHNT and CDR2 YYREEE (reference sequence). V lost 0 bases to trimming and J lost 8 bases, with 17 bases between them. The CDR3 sequence is 15 residues long. The CDR3 nucleotides are TGTGCCAGCAGCTTGGAGGGGGGCAGGGGTCCGGGCTACACCTTC. Residues: CASSLEGGRGPGYTF.

This chain joins TRBV7-2 and TRBJ1-3, with D perhaps matching TRBD1 (6 bases). The CDR3 is made up of 14 amino acids. Trimming cost V 2 bases and J 5 bases, with 10 bases left between them. Germline values: CDR1 SGHTA, CDR2 FQGNSA. CDR3 sequence reads: CASSLRTERNTIYF. As DNA, the CDR3 is TGTGCCAGCAGCTTAAGGACAGAAAGAAACACCATATATTTT.

The chain couples TRBV6-5 to TRBJ1-1; the D is unclear. The CDR3 contains 11 residues. Germline CDR1 and CDR2: MNHEY and SVGAGI. Trimming pared 4 bases from V and 4 bases from J, leaving 4 bases between. DNA for the CDR3: TGTGCCAGCAGTTTCCTCACTGAAGCTTTCTTT. Translation gives CASSFLTEAFF.

The J gene is TRBJ2-3, the V gene TRBV6-4; D possibly uses TRBD1 or TRBD2 (5 bases each). The V gene's germline CDR1 is MRHNA and CDR2 SNTAGT. The V end was cut by 7 bases, the J end by 0 bases, with 11 bases between. The CDR3 consists of 14 residues. CDR3 bases: TGTGCCAGCAATATGGGACCTAGCACAGATACGCAGTATTTT. It is translated as CASNMGPSTDTQYF.

This chain joins TRBV5-6 and TRBJ2-7; D might be TRBD1 or TRBD2, each matching 6 bases. V gave up 4 bases and J gave up 4 bases, with 18 bases separating them. The V gene's germline CDR1 is SGHDT and CDR2 YYEEEE. This CDR3 is 15 amino acids long. The CDR3 spells CASSPVGGRPYEQYF. Here the CDR3 DNA reads TGTGCCAGCAGCCCCGTGGGGGGCCGACCTTACGAGCAGTACTTC.

The chain combines TRBV16 with TRBJ1-1; perhaps TRBD1 as D (6 bases). V shed 7 bases and J shed 2 bases, with 17 bases lying between them. Germline CDR1 KGHSY, CDR2 FQNENV. The CDR3 totals 15 residues. The CDR3 DNA reads as TGTGCCAGCACCCTCGTTCCAGGGGCAAACACTGAAGCTTTCTTT. This gives the protein CASTLVPGANTEAFF. Together with reference TRBV16 and TRBJ1-1, the CDR3 gives the full variable domain: GEEVAQTPKHLVRGEGQKAKLYCAPIKGHSYVFWYQQVLKNEFKFLISFQNENVFDETGMPKERFSAKCLPNSPCSLEIQATKLEDSAVYFCASTLVPGANTEAFFGQGTRLTVV.

This clone was detected only a few times. The chain recombines TRBV7-9 with TRBJ2-6; unclear D gene. Germline assignment: CDR1 SEHNR and CDR2 FQNEAQ (reference sequence). V was pared by 1 base and J by 4 bases, with 8 bases between. CDR3 length equals 15 residues. The CDR3 sequence: CASSLGVSGANVLTF. For the CDR3, the DNA is TGTGCCAGCAGCTTAGGGGTTTCGGGGGCCAACGTCCTGACTTTC. Full variable domain (rest looked up from reference TRBV7-9 and TRBJ2-6): DTGVSQNPRHKITKRGQNVTFRCDPISEHNRLYWYRQTLGQGPEFLTYFQNEAQLEKSRLLSDRFSAERPKGSFSTLEIQRTEQGDSAMYLCASSLGVSGANVLTFGAGSRLTVL.

The chain recombines TRBV28 with TRBJ2-3; D tentatively fits TRBD1 or TRBD2 (5 bases each). There are 12 residues in the CDR3. Per the germline V gene, CDR1 is MDHEN and CDR2 is SYDVKM. The germline V and J ends were trimmed by 5 bases and 6 bases, with 9 bases remaining between them. CDR3 sequence (DNA): TGTGCCAGCAGTGGGGGTTTGGATACGCAGTATTTT. Protein: CASSGGLDTQYF.